This TCR beta chain was observed in a study of blood T cell repertoires in COVID-19. Study overall: The study drew acute and convalescent COVID-19 samples from the United States, Italy and Spain. From T cells, B-cell-depleted T cells, or PBMCs came the material, which was cDNA or gDNA.

Patients in Seattle were enrolled during active infection, then followed longitudinally. Some clones are missing from TCRdb's copy, which holds only in-frame ones; the method was immunoSEQ multiplex PCR. The sample lists some 30,000 clones, 80% to 90% seen once, with about 29% in the top ten. This CDR3 is built from 12 residues. Germline V gene sequence: CDR1 SGHDT, CDR2 YYEEEE. V was shortened by 0 bases and J by 4 bases, with 4 bases between the two germline ends. The sequenced sample was peripheral blood. The clonotype originates from a woman aged 80 or over with COVID-19, enrolled during active disease. The chain recombines TRBV5-6 with TRBJ1-1; D ambiguous. CDR3 coding DNA: TGTGCCAGCAGCTTGGATCGCACTGAAGCTTTCTTT. The encoded protein is CASSLDRTEAFF.